A selection of T cell receptor beta chains follows, all from one sample in a study of blood T cells in healthy people across ages. TCRdb reprocessed the 5' RACE reads via MiXCR and lists one record per CDR3 protein. The sample holds more than 1.4 million distinct CDR3 sequences, 35% to 45% seen once. Sequencing was performed on blood. Every receptor here comes from a woman between 18 and 29 years old in good health. CDR3s include the opening cysteine and the closing phenylalanine or tryptophan. The order of the fields is V gene, J gene, D gene, clone size, CDR3 DNA, CDR3 protein. A D gene is named only where the DNA matches it firmly. Clone size, where shown, is once, few, many, or a class for clones that have expanded.

v_gene: TRBV5-1
j_gene: TRBJ2-7
d_gene: .
abundance: .
CDR3nt: TGCGCCAGCAGCTTGGGACAAAATTTCCACGAGCAGTACTTC
CDR3aa: CASSLGQNFHEQYF

v_gene: TRBV10-1
j_gene: TRBJ1-2
d_gene: .
abundance: many
CDR3nt: TGCGCCAGCAGTCCGGGCCTCGGGGGCTACACCTTC
CDR3aa: CASSPGLGGYTF

v_gene: TRBV20-1
j_gene: TRBJ2-1
d_gene: .
abundance: .
CDR3nt: TGCAGTGCTCAAACCGGGACACACCAGTTCTTC
CDR3aa: CSAQTGTHQFF

v_gene: TRBV5-6
j_gene: TRBJ2-2
d_gene: .
abundance: .
CDR3nt: TGTGCCAGCAGCCCGGAACCGACCGGGGAGCTGTTTTTT
CDR3aa: CASSPEPTGELFF

v_gene: TRBV9
j_gene: TRBJ1-2
d_gene: TRBD1
abundance: once
CDR3nt: TGTGCCAGCAGCCCCCGGGACAGGATCGTATGGAGTGGCTACACCTTC
CDR3aa: CASSPRDRIVWSGYTF

v_gene: TRBV28
j_gene: TRBJ2-7
d_gene: TRBD1
abundance: .
CDR3nt: TGTGCCAGCGAAGATCGGGACAGTGGGTACGAGCAGTACTTC
CDR3aa: CASEDRDSGYEQYF

v_gene: TRBV6-1
j_gene: TRBJ2-7
d_gene: .
abundance: .
CDR3nt: TGTGCCAGCAGGAACCCAGGGGAGAACGAGCAGTACTTC
CDR3aa: CASRNPGENEQYF

v_gene: TRBV7-2
j_gene: TRBJ2-7
d_gene: TRBD2
abundance: .
CDR3nt: TGTGCCAGCAGCTTCTGGACTAGCGCCAACAATGAGCAGTACTTC
CDR3aa: CASSFWTSANNEQYF

v_gene: TRBV6-5
j_gene: TRBJ1-6
d_gene: .
abundance: .
CDR3nt: TGTGCCAGCAGTTACCGCGCCACTTCGGCGGGCTCACCCCTCCACTTT
CDR3aa: CASSYRATSAGSPLHF

v_gene: TRBV21-1
j_gene: TRBJ2-7
d_gene: .
abundance: few
CDR3nt: TGTGCCAGCCCCCCCCCACGCATCCACGAGCAGTACTTC
CDR3aa: CASPPPRIHEQYF

v_gene: TRBV7-3
j_gene: TRBJ2-7
d_gene: .
abundance: .
CDR3nt: TGTGCCAGCAGCCCTGGACTCTACAATGAGCAGTACTTC
CDR3aa: CASSPGLYNEQYF

v_gene: TRBV20-1
j_gene: TRBJ2-3
d_gene: TRBD2
abundance: many
CDR3nt: TGCAGTGCTAGACTAGCGGGGGGAGATACGCAGTATTTT
CDR3aa: CSARLAGGDTQYF

v_gene: TRBV3-1
j_gene: TRBJ1-4
d_gene: .
abundance: .
CDR3nt: TGTGCCAGCAGCCAGGTTGAAAAACTGTTTTTT
CDR3aa: CASSQVEKLFF

v_gene: TRBV11-2
j_gene: TRBJ2-7
d_gene: TRBD2
abundance: few
CDR3nt: TGTGCCAGCAGCTTAGATCGTGGTGGGAGGGCCTACAATGAGCAGTACTTC
CDR3aa: CASSLDRGGRAYNEQYF

v_gene: TRBV13
j_gene: TRBJ2-1
d_gene: TRBD1
abundance: .
CDR3nt: TGTGCCAGCAGTCCCACAGGGGAACTCTACAATGAGCAGTTCTTC
CDR3aa: CASSPTGELYNEQFF

v_gene: TRBV12-3/TRBV12-4
j_gene: TRBJ2-1
d_gene: TRBD2
abundance: .
CDR3nt: TGTGCCAGCAGTCTACGGGACGGGCTAGCGGGAGGCGGGGTCTACAATAAGCAGTTCTTC
CDR3aa: CASSLRDGLAGGGVYNKQFF

v_gene: TRBV6-1
j_gene: TRBJ1-2
d_gene: .
abundance: .
CDR3nt: TGTGCCAGCACGTCCCTCCCTGGCTACACCTTC
CDR3aa: CASTSLPGYTF

v_gene: TRBV6-1
j_gene: TRBJ1-6
d_gene: TRBD1
abundance: few
CDR3nt: TGTGCCAGCAGTGTTCTCCGGGACAGCTATAATTCACCCCTCCACTTT
CDR3aa: CASSVLRDSYNSPLHF

v_gene: TRBV20-1
j_gene: TRBJ2-3
d_gene: .
abundance: few
CDR3nt: TGCAGTGCTGCCTTTCGGGTGGGAGATACGCAGTATTTT
CDR3aa: CSAAFRVGDTQYF

v_gene: TRBV2
j_gene: TRBJ2-5
d_gene: .
abundance: few
CDR3nt: TGTGCCAGCACCTCCGCAGGGTACCAAGAGACCCAGTACTTC
CDR3aa: CASTSAGYQETQYF

v_gene: TRBV2
j_gene: TRBJ1-1
d_gene: .
abundance: few
CDR3nt: TGTGCCAGCATGTCGGGGAGCACTGAAGCTTTCTTT
CDR3aa: CASMSGSTEAFF

v_gene: TRBV10-3
j_gene: TRBJ1-1
d_gene: .
abundance: .
CDR3nt: TGTGCCATCCAGAGGGAGAACACTGAAGCTTTCTTT
CDR3aa: CAIQRENTEAFF

v_gene: TRBV20-1
j_gene: TRBJ2-7
d_gene: .
abundance: once
CDR3nt: TGCAGCCCCAGGCCCAGTGGGACAATTGGCTCCTACGAGCAGTACTTC
CDR3aa: CSPRPSGTIGSYEQYF

v_gene: TRBV12-3/TRBV12-4
j_gene: TRBJ2-7
d_gene: .
abundance: .
CDR3nt: TGTGCCAGCAGTTCTGGCCGGCCGTACGAGCAGTACTTC
CDR3aa: CASSSGRPYEQYF

v_gene: TRBV20-1
j_gene: TRBJ1-2
d_gene: TRBD1
abundance: .
CDR3nt: TGCAGTGCTAGAGATGGCACAGGGGATCACTATGGCTGCACCTTC
CDR3aa: CSARDGTGDHYGCTF

v_gene: TRBV20-1
j_gene: TRBJ1-1
d_gene: .
abundance: .
CDR3nt: TGCAGTGTCTCACAGGGATCCGCTGAAGCTTTCTTT
CDR3aa: CSVSQGSAEAFF

v_gene: TRBV5-1
j_gene: TRBJ2-5
d_gene: TRBD1
abundance: .
CDR3nt: TGCGCCAGCAGCTTGGCCGCTACAGGGGGCCAAGAGACCCAGTACTTC
CDR3aa: CASSLAATGGQETQYF

v_gene: TRBV29-1
j_gene: TRBJ1-2
d_gene: .
abundance: .
CDR3nt: TGCAGCGTCGTGGACAGCCCGGGTGACTACACCTTC
CDR3aa: CSVVDSPGDYTF

v_gene: TRBV27
j_gene: TRBJ2-7
d_gene: .
abundance: few
CDR3nt: TGTGCCAGCAGAGTGGAGGGGCAAGGGAAGAACGAGCAGTACTTC
CDR3aa: CASRVEGQGKNEQYF

v_gene: TRBV20-1
j_gene: TRBJ2-1
d_gene: TRBD2
abundance: .
CDR3nt: TGCAGTGCTAGACAGACCGGGACTAGCGGGTACAATGAGCAGTTCTTC
CDR3aa: CSARQTGTSGYNEQFF

v_gene: TRBV4-2
j_gene: TRBJ2-5
d_gene: .
abundance: .
CDR3nt: TGTGCCAGCAGCGTACAGACGGGGGCGCCAGAGACCCAGTACTTC
CDR3aa: CASSVQTGAPETQYF

v_gene: TRBV12-3/TRBV12-4
j_gene: TRBJ2-7
d_gene: TRBD2
abundance: .
CDR3nt: TGTGCCAGCAGTTCCCCTGGGGGAGGGAGGTACGAGCAGTACTTC
CDR3aa: CASSSPGGGRYEQYF

v_gene: TRBV7-2
j_gene: TRBJ2-5
d_gene: .
abundance: few
CDR3nt: TGTGCCAGCAGCTTAGATTGGAACGAAGAGACCCAGTACTTC
CDR3aa: CASSLDWNEETQYF

v_gene: TRBV9
j_gene: TRBJ1-2
d_gene: .
abundance: .
CDR3nt: TGTGCCAGCAGCGTGGACCCGAAAGGTGGACGCTACACCTTC
CDR3aa: CASSVDPKGGRYTF

v_gene: TRBV3-1
j_gene: TRBJ2-7
d_gene: .
abundance: .
CDR3nt: TGTGCCAGCAGCCAAGGTTCAGGACCCTACGAGCAGTACTTC
CDR3aa: CASSQGSGPYEQYF

v_gene: TRBV4-1
j_gene: TRBJ2-5
d_gene: .
abundance: few
CDR3nt: TGCGCCAGCAGCCAAGACGGGATCGGGCAAGAGACCCAGTACTTC
CDR3aa: CASSQDGIGQETQYF

v_gene: TRBV12-3/TRBV12-4
j_gene: TRBJ1-1
d_gene: .
abundance: .
CDR3nt: TGTGCCAGCAGTTTACACCCGGGTATGAACACTGAAGCTTTCTTT
CDR3aa: CASSLHPGMNTEAFF

v_gene: TRBV6-9
j_gene: TRBJ2-5
d_gene: TRBD1
abundance: .
CDR3nt: TGCGCCGGGACAGGACAAGAGACCCAGTACTTC
CDR3aa: CAGTGQETQYF

v_gene: TRBV7-9
j_gene: TRBJ1-2
d_gene: .
abundance: .
CDR3nt: TGTGCCAGCAGCGTAGATCGGTTAGATGGCTACACCTTC
CDR3aa: CASSVDRLDGYTF

v_gene: TRBV28
j_gene: TRBJ2-5
d_gene: .
abundance: .
CDR3nt: TGTGCCAGCAGTCCCCGCCATCTAGAGGGGCTAAAGACCCAGTACTTC
CDR3aa: CASSPRHLEGLKTQYF

v_gene: TRBV10-1
j_gene: TRBJ2-5
d_gene: .
abundance: .
CDR3nt: TGCGCCAGCAGTGATACGGCAGGGGGGGGGAATGAGCAGTACTTC
CDR3aa: CASSDTAGGGNEQYF

v_gene: TRBV6-1
j_gene: TRBJ2-5
d_gene: .
abundance: .
CDR3nt: TGTGCCAGCAGTGAAGCTGGGACATCCGGCAATGAGCAGTACTTC
CDR3aa: CASSEAGTSGNEQYF

v_gene: TRBV20-1
j_gene: TRBJ2-7
d_gene: TRBD1
abundance: .
CDR3nt: TGCAGTGCTAGAGTAGGGGACAGGGACCCCTCCTACGAGCAGTACTTC
CDR3aa: CSARVGDRDPSYEQYF

v_gene: TRBV24-1
j_gene: TRBJ1-1
d_gene: .
abundance: .
CDR3nt: TGTGCCACCAGTGGTGAAGGTGAAGCTTTCTTT
CDR3aa: CATSGEGEAFF

v_gene: TRBV20-1
j_gene: TRBJ2-7
d_gene: .
abundance: .
CDR3nt: TGCAGTGCTTTACCGGTTTTAGATGCCTACGAGCAGTACTTC
CDR3aa: CSALPVLDAYEQYF

v_gene: TRBV20-1
j_gene: TRBJ1-1
d_gene: TRBD1
abundance: .
CDR3nt: TGCAGTGCTAGTGGGGGGACAGGGTTTAACGCTGAAGCTTTCTTT
CDR3aa: CSASGGTGFNAEAFF

v_gene: TRBV12-3/TRBV12-4
j_gene: TRBJ2-7
d_gene: .
abundance: few
CDR3nt: TGTGCCAGCTGTGTCAACTCCTACGAGCAGTACTTC
CDR3aa: CASCVNSYEQYF

v_gene: TRBV2
j_gene: TRBJ2-7
d_gene: TRBD2
abundance: few
CDR3nt: TGTGCCAGCAGTGAGGCGGGGGGTTTATCCTACGAGCAGTACTTC
CDR3aa: CASSEAGGLSYEQYF

v_gene: TRBV3-1
j_gene: TRBJ2-5
d_gene: TRBD2
abundance: .
CDR3nt: TGTGCTAGCAGACCTAGCGGAGCCGATGGGGAGACCCAGTACTTC
CDR3aa: CASRPSGADGETQYF

v_gene: TRBV7-9
j_gene: TRBJ1-2
d_gene: .
abundance: .
CDR3nt: TGTGCCAGCAGCTTCAGTGACAACTATGGCTACACCTTC
CDR3aa: CASSFSDNYGYTF

v_gene: TRBV25-1
j_gene: TRBJ1-1
d_gene: .
abundance: .
CDR3nt: TGTGCCAGCAGTGAAGACGGGAAGAACACTGAAGCTTTCTTT
CDR3aa: CASSEDGKNTEAFF

v_gene: TRBV20-1
j_gene: TRBJ2-1
d_gene: .
abundance: few
CDR3nt: TGCAGTGCTAGAAAACCGGGAGTGGGAAATGAGCAGTTCTTC
CDR3aa: CSARKPGVGNEQFF

v_gene: TRBV4-1
j_gene: TRBJ1-2
d_gene: .
abundance: .
CDR3nt: TGCGCCAGCAGCCAACCCAGCGGCAGGGTGGATTATGGCTACACCTTC
CDR3aa: CASSQPSGRVDYGYTF

v_gene: TRBV7-2
j_gene: TRBJ2-1
d_gene: TRBD2
abundance: once
CDR3nt: TGTGCCAGCAGCTTAGCGCAGGGACTAGCGGGAGGTGAGCAGTTCTTC
CDR3aa: CASSLAQGLAGGEQFF

v_gene: TRBV2
j_gene: TRBJ2-5
d_gene: .
abundance: .
CDR3nt: TGTGCCCAAAGAGAGGGGTACGACGAAGAGACCCAGTACTTC
CDR3aa: CAQREGYDEETQYF

v_gene: TRBV4-1
j_gene: TRBJ2-1
d_gene: .
abundance: .
CDR3nt: TGCGCCAGCAGCAAGACATTGGGGAATGAGCAGTTCTTC
CDR3aa: CASSKTLGNEQFF

v_gene: TRBV20-1
j_gene: TRBJ2-3
d_gene: .
abundance: few
CDR3nt: TGCAGTGCTCTAGAGATCAGACTGGGGATCCCAGATACGCAGTATTTT
CDR3aa: CSALEIRLGIPDTQYF

v_gene: TRBV30
j_gene: TRBJ1-5
d_gene: .
abundance: .
CDR3nt: TGTGCCTGGAGTGTGACAGATCAGCCCCAGCATTTT
CDR3aa: CAWSVTDQPQHF